What follows are 26 T cell receptor beta chains derived from one specimen sequenced in a study of blood T cell repertoires in COVID-19. Sequencing was performed with immunoSEQ multiplex PCR; in TCRdb, only in-frame clones are kept and a portion is missing. The sample gives about 150,000 clones, 80% to 90% of which show up once; about an eighth is in the top ten. The sample comprised peripheral blood. These TCRs come from a man younger than 35 with COVID-19, enrolled during active disease.

The V and J genes are TRBV5-5 and TRBJ2-7; TRBD2 matches 7 bases. This CDR3 is 14 amino acids long. V shed 1 base, J shed 4 bases, and the junction held 5 bases outside the gene matches. From germline, CDR1 is SGHKS and CDR2 YYEKEE (reference sequence). This chain's CDR3 is CASSLTPRGYEQYF. The CDR3 DNA reads TGTGCCAGCAGCTTGACTCCGCGGGGGTACGAGCAGTACTTC.

The chain is built from TRBV19 and TRBJ2-7; perhaps TRBD2 as D (6 bases). Deletions cut 0 bases from V and 2 bases from J, with 11 bases between. This CDR3 comprises 15 residues. Germline-derived CDR1 and CDR2 are LNHDA and SQIVND (reference sequence). The CDR3 region is CASSIDQGGAYEQYF. CDR3 DNA sequence: TGTGCCAGTAGTATAGATCAAGGAGGGGCCTACGAGCAGTACTTC.

V gene TRBV24-1 combines with J gene TRBJ1-5, with D uncertain. The CDR3 totals 11 residues. Germline V gene lookup returns CDR1 KGHDR and CDR2 SFDVKD. The ends were cut back, 4 bases at V and 11 bases at J, with 8 bases in the middle. CDR3 amino acids: CATSDTGAQHF. In DNA form, the CDR3 reads TGTGCCACCAGTGACACCGGGGCCCAGCATTTT.

The CDR3 loop is CASSPRRGSIHEQYF. DNA of the CDR3: TGCGCCAGCAGCCCCCGCCGCGGGAGTATCCACGAGCAGTACTTC. The J gene is TRBJ2-7, the V gene TRBV4-3; 7 nucleotides agree with TRBD2. The CDR3 contains 15 residues. With V trimmed by 4 bases and J by 5 bases, 11 bases remained unmatched. Germline-derived CDR1 and CDR2 are LGHNA and YSLEER.

The chain recombines TRBV5-1 with TRBJ2-3; 9 bases align to TRBD1. V dropped 2 bases and J dropped 2; count of bases not matched to a gene: 9. Germline V gives CDR1 SGHRS, CDR2 YFSETQ. This CDR3 has 17 amino acids. The CDR3 DNA reads as TGCGCCAGCAGCTTTCCGGGACAGGGAGTACTCACAGATACGCAGTATTTT. It codes for CASSFPGQGVLTDTQYF.

The chain links TRBV29-1 to TRBJ2-2; TRBD2 is a possible D gene (7 bases). CDR1 and CDR2 from the germline V gene are SQVTM and ANQGSEA. V lost 7 bases to trimming and J lost 1 base, with 16 bases between them. This CDR3 spans 15 amino acids. The CDR3 loop is CSATGGVLNTGELFF. CDR3 in DNA: TGCAGCGCAACGGGGGGCGTCTTGAACACCGGGGAGCTGTTTTTT.

V gene TRBV9 combines with J gene TRBJ2-7, with D possibly being TRBD2 (6 bases). V lost 1 base and J lost 7, with 21 bases in between. The CDR3 runs 16 residues. The germline V gene encodes CDR1 SGDLS and CDR2 YYNGEE. CDR3 nucleotides: TGTGCCAGCAGCGTAAATCGGGACTCGAAATCTTGGGAGCAGTACTTC. This gives the protein CASSVNRDSKSWEQYF.

The chain couples TRBV30 to TRBJ2-5; 7 positions agree with TRBD2. Trimming cost V 1 base and J 0 bases; bases outside gene matches: 8. CDR3 length: 16 residues. CDR1 GTSNPN and CDR2 SVGIG come from the germline V gene (reference sequence). CDR3 in DNA: TGTGCCTGGAGTGGAACGGGAGGCCGATACCAAGAGACCCAGTACTTC. It translates to CAWSGTGGRYQETQYF.

This chain links TRBV7-8 with TRBJ2-2; 8 bases agree with TRBD2. V trimming: 5 bases; J trimming: 4 bases; junction bases outside the gene matches: 6. The CDR3 spans 15 residues. Per germline, CDR1 SGHVS and CDR2 FQNEAQ. Written as DNA, the CDR3 is TGTGCCAGCAGCCCGGGGGGGTTAGGCACCGGGGAGCTGTTTTTT. Translation: CASSPGGLGTGELFF.

This chain links TRBV24-1 with TRBJ2-7; TRBD2 might be the D (5 bases). Trimming cost V 0 bases and J 6 bases, with 11 bases left between them. CDR1 is KGHDR, CDR2 SFDVKD, per germline. The CDR3 runs 14 residues. CDR3 DNA sequence: TGTGCCACCAGTGATTTGGAGAGGGTGGGCGAGCAGTACTTC. This codes for CATSDLERVGEQYF.

The chain employs TRBV12-3 or TRBV12-4 and TRBJ2-7; D not resolved. CDR3 size: 13 residues. Trimming pared 3 bases from V and 2 bases from J, leaving 8 bases between. CDR3 region: CASSFSRAYEQYF. CDR3 nucleotide sequence: TGTGCCAGCAGTTTTAGCCGAGCCTACGAGCAGTACTTC.

The genes are TRBV28 and TRBJ1-2; D is undetermined. V lost 6 bases and J lost 0, with 11 bases in between. There are 14 residues in the CDR3. The germline V gene encodes CDR1 MDHEN and CDR2 SYDVKM. The CDR3 reads CASSLDGTNYGYTF. CDR3 in DNA: TGTGCCAGCAGCCTGGACGGGACTAACTATGGCTACACCTTC.

In this sample, this clone turned up once. The V call is TRBV6-2 or TRBV6-3, the J call TRBJ2-2, with a possible D match to TRBD2 (5 bases). The V end lost 7 bases, the J end lost 1 base, and 16 bases lay between the germline ends. CDR3 size: 16 residues. Per germline, CDR1 MNHEY and CDR2 SVGEGT. The CDR3 spells CASTPGRGLNTGELFF. In DNA, the CDR3 is TGTGCCAGCACCCCTGGCCGGGGATTGAACACCGGGGAGCTGTTTTTT.

The V call is TRBV7-8, the J call TRBJ1-1; D gene uncertain. This CDR3 spans 16 amino acids. Germline loops: CDR1 SGHVS, CDR2 FQNEAQ. The V gene lost 0 bases and the J gene lost 4 bases, with 15 bases spanning the gap. CDR3 nucleotides: TGTGCCAGCAGCTTAGCGCGAGCGTCTGTGGGCACTGAAGCTTTCTTT. Protein: CASSLARASVGTEAFF.

This clone was observed a handful of times. The rearrangement uses TRBV19 and TRBJ1-3; a weak D match, TRBD1 (5 bases). Trimming removed 5 bases at V and 0 bases at J, with 14 bases between. CDR3 length equals 16 residues. The germline V gene has CDR1 LNHDA and CDR2 SQIVND (reference sequence). The CDR3 loop reads CASSFIRQSSGNTIYF. The CDR3 DNA sequence: TGTGCCAGTAGTTTCATCCGACAGTCCTCTGGAAACACCATATATTTT.

The chain joins TRBV7-2 to TRBJ2-7; D unclear. Germline loops: CDR1 SGHTA, CDR2 FQGNSA. The CDR3 has 14 residues. Between the trimmed V and J ends, which lost 5 bases and 2 bases, there was a span of 13 bases. The CDR3 here is CASSPSGRTYEQYF. CDR3 nucleotide sequence: TGTGCCAGCAGCCCCTCCGGCAGGACCTACGAGCAGTACTTC. Full variable domain (missing parts from reference TRBV7-2 and TRBJ2-7): GAGVSQSPSNKVTEKGKDVELRCDPISGHTALYWYRQSLGQGLEFLIYFQGNSAPDKSGLPSDRFSAERTGGSVSTLTIQRTQQEDSAVYLCASSPSGRTYEQYFGPGTRLTVT.

As concerns this clone: At one boundary the junction diverges from the germline segment, which might be a read error. The chain has TRBV19 and TRBJ1-4; TRBD1 matches at 7 bases. This CDR3 is 17 amino acids long. Germline CDR1 and CDR2: LNHDA and SQIVND (reference sequence). CDR3 sequence reads: CASSTTGWRALNEKLLF. The CDR3 nucleotides are TGTGCCAGTAGTACGACAGGGTGGAGGGCCCTGAATGAAAAACTGCTTTTT.

The rearrangement links TRBV6-5 to TRBJ2-7, with TRBD1 identical over 8 bases. The CDR3 runs 15 residues. Germline CDR1 reads MNHEY; CDR2 reads SVGAGI. The J segment lost 6 bases and the V segment lost 0 bases, leaving 7 bases of the junction unmatched. In nucleotides, the CDR3 is TGTGCCAGCAGTTACTCAGCCAGGGGGCAGGGCGAGCAGTACTTC. This encodes CASSYSARGQGEQYF.

The chain joins TRBV5-1 to TRBJ1-1; tentative D call: TRBD1 (6 bases). This CDR3 is built from 16 residues. The V end was cut by 0 bases, the J end by 0 bases, with 12 bases between. Germline V lookup: CDR1 SGHRS, CDR2 YFSETQ. This CDR3 is CASSLGQVQLNTEAFF. The CDR3 DNA sequence: TGCGCCAGCAGCTTGGGACAGGTCCAGTTGAACACTGAAGCTTTCTTT.

This chain joins TRBV6-6 and TRBJ1-1, with a tentative D call TRBD1 (5 bases). The CDR3 sequence is 14 residues long. V was shortened by 2 bases and J by 6 bases, with 13 bases between the two germline ends. Germline CDR1 is MNHNY and CDR2 is SVGAGI (reference sequence). CDR3 sequence (DNA): TGTGCCAGCAGTTACAAGGTCAGGGAACCTGAAGCTTTCTTT. It encodes CASSYKVREPEAFF.

V and J are TRBV6-1 and TRBJ2-1, with 10 bases fitting TRBD2. CDR3 length equals 16 residues. V lost 3 bases to trimming and J lost 9 bases; unmatched junction nucleotides: 11. Per the germline V gene, CDR1 is MNHNS and CDR2 is SASEGT. CDR3 sequence (DNA): TGTGCCAGCAGTGATGATAGCGGGAGGCCCTGGGTTGAGCAGTTCTTC. Translation: CASSDDSGRPWVEQFF.

The CDR3 sequence: CASSQGFSYEQYF. CDR3 DNA sequence: TGCGCCAGCAGCCAAGGGTTTAGCTACGAGCAGTACTTC. V usage is TRBV4-3 and J usage is TRBJ2-7; D is ambiguous. This CDR3 has 13 amino acids. Per the germline V gene, CDR1 is LGHNA and CDR2 is YSLEER. The V gene lost 1 base and the J gene lost 3 bases, with 7 bases spanning the gap.

CDR3 bases: TGTGCCACCAGCTCCCGGTACAGGGGCCAAGAGACCCAGTACTTC. Its protein is CATSSRYRGQETQYF. This sequence joins TRBV15 and TRBJ2-5, with TRBD1 matching 7 bases. There are 15 residues in the CDR3. V lost 5 bases and J lost 1; bases outside the gene matches: 7. Germline loops: CDR1 LNHNV, CDR2 YYDKDF (reference sequence).

The gene calls are TRBV15 and TRBJ1-5; D gene ambiguous. Germline V gene lookup returns CDR1 LNHNV and CDR2 YYDKDF (reference sequence). Trimming took off 0 bases at V and 2 bases at J, with 11 bases between the two ends. CDR3 length: 16 amino acids. The CDR3 region has the DNA TGTGCCACCAGCAGAGATCGCGGCGGCGGCAATCAGCCCCAGCATTTT. Amino acids: CATSRDRGGGNQPQHF.

J is TRBJ1-5 and V is TRBV11-2; D might be TRBD1 (5 bases). Trimming shortened V by 2 bases and J by 2 bases, and 10 bases separated the two germline ends. The CDR3 loop spans 15 amino acids. Germline V gene sequence: CDR1 SGHAT, CDR2 FQNNGV. The chain's CDR3 is CASSLSSRGNQPQHF. For the CDR3, the DNA is TGTGCCAGCAGCTTAAGCAGCAGGGGCAATCAGCCCCAGCATTTT.

V is TRBV2 and J is TRBJ1-2; D gene ambiguous. Germline V CDR1 and CDR2: SNHLY, FYNNEI. Trimming pared 6 bases from V and 2 bases from J, leaving 13 bases between. This CDR3 spans 14 amino acids. The CDR3 DNA reads as TGTGCCAGCAGGGGCGGGCGGATAAACTATGGCTACACCTTC. Encoded protein: CASRGGRINYGYTF.